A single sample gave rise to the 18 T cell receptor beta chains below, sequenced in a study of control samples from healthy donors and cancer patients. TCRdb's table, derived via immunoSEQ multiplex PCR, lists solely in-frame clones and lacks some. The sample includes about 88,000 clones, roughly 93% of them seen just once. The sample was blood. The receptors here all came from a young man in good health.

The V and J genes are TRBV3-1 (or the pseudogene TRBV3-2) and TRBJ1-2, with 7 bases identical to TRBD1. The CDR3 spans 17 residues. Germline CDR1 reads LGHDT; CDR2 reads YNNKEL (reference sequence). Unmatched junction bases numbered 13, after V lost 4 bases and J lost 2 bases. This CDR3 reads CASSPRLRQGRNYGYTF. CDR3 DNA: TGTGCCAGCAGCCCTAGGTTACGACAGGGTCGGAACTATGGCTACACCTTC.

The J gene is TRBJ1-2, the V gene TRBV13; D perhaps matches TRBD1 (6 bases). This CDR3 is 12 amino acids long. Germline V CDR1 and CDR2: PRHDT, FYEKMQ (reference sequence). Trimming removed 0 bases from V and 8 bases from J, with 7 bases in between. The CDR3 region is CASSLGGAGYTF. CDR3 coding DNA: TGTGCCAGCAGCTTAGGGGGGGCCGGCTACACCTTC.

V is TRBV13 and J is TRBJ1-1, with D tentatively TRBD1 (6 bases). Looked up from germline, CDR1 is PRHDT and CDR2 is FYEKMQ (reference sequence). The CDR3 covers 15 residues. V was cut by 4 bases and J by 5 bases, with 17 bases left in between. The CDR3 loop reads CASSSETGTKTEAFF. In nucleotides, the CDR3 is TGTGCCAGCAGCTCGGAAACAGGGACTAAGACTGAAGCTTTCTTT.

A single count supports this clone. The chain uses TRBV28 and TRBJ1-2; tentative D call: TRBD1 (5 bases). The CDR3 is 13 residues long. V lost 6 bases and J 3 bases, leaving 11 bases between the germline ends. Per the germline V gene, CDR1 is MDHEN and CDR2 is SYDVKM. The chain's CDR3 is CASSQDSYYGYTF. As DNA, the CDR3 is TGTGCCAGCAGCCAAGACAGTTACTATGGCTACACCTTC.

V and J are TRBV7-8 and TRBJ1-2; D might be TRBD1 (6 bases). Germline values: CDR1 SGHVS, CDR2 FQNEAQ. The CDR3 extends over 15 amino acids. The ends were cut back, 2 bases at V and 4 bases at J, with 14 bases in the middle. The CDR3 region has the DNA TGTGCCAGCAGCTTATACCCAGGGGAGCGCTATGGCTACACCTTC. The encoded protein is CASSLYPGERYGYTF.

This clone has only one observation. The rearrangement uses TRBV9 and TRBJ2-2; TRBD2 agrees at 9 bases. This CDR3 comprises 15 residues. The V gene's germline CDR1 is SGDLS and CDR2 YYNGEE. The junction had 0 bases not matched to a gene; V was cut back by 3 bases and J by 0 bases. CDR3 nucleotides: TGTGCCAGCAGCGGACTAGCGGCGAACACCGGGGAGCTGTTTTTT. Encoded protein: CASSGLAANTGELFF.

The DNA for the CDR3 is TGCGCCAGCAGCTCGGGACTGAGGATGGGAGTGGATGAGCAGTTCTTC. Protein: CASSSGLRMGVDEQFF. This chain connects TRBV5-1 to TRBJ2-1, with D perhaps TRBD2 (6 bases). This CDR3 contains 16 residues. The V end lost 3 bases, the J end lost 8 bases, and 21 bases lay between the germline ends. The germline V gene encodes CDR1 SGHRS and CDR2 YFSETQ.

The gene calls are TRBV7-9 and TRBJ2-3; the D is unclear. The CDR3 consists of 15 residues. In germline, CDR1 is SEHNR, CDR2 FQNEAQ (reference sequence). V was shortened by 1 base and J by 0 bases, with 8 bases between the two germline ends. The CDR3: CASSLGGISTDTQYF. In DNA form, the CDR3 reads TGTGCCAGCAGCTTAGGTGGCATTAGCACAGATACGCAGTATTTT.

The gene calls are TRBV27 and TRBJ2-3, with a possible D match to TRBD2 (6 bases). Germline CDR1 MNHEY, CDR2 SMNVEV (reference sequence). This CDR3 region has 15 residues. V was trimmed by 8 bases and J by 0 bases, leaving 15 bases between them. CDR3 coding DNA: TGTGCCAGCGTGCCCCCGGGGGAGAGCACAGATACGCAGTATTTT. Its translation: CASVPPGESTDTQYF.

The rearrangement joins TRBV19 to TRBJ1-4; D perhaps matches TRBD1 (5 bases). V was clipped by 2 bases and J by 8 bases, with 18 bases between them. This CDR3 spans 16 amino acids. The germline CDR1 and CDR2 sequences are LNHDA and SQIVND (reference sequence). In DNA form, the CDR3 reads TGTGCCAGTAGTATATACGGGGGACCTGACGGGGAAAAACTGTTTTTT. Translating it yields CASSIYGGPDGEKLFF. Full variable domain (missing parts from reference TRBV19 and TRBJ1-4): DGGITQSPKYLFRKEGQNVTLSCEQNLNHDAMYWYRQDPGQGLRLIYYSQIVNDFQKGDIAEGYSVSREKKESFPLTVTSAQKNPTAFYLCASSIYGGPDGEKLFFGSGTQLSVL.

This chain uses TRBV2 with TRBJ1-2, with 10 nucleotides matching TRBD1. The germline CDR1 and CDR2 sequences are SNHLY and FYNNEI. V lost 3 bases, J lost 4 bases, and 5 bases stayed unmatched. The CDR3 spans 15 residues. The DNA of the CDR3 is TGTGCCAGCAGTGAGGGACAGGGGCCACTCTATGGCTACACCTTC. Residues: CASSEGQGPLYGYTF.

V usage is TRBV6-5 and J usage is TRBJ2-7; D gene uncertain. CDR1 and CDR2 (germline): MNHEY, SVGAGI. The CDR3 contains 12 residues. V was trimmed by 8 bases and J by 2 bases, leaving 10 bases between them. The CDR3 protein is CASLAAAYEQYF. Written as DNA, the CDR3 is TGTGCCAGCCTGGCGGCAGCCTACGAGCAGTACTTC.

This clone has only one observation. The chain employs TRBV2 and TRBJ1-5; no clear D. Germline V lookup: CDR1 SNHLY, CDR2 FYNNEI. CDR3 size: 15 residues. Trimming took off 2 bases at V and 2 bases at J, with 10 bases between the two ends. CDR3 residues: CASSESVAGNQPQHF. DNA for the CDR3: TGTGCCAGCAGTGAATCGGTGGCCGGCAATCAGCCCCAGCATTTT. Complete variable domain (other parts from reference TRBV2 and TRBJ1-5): EPEVTQTPSHQVTQMGQEVILRCVPISNHLYFYWYRQILGQKVEFLVSFYNNEISEKSEIFDDQFSVERPDGSNFTLKIRSTKLEDSAMYFCASSESVAGNQPQHFGDGTRLSIL.

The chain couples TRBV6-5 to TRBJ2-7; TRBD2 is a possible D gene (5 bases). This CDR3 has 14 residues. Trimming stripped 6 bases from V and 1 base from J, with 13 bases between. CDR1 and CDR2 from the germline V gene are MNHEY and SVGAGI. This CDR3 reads CASSPRAVSYEQYF. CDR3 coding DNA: TGTGCCAGCAGCCCGAGGGCGGTATCCTACGAGCAGTACTTC.

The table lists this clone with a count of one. The CDR3 here is CASSPRLAGGLDTQYF. The CDR3 nucleotides read TGTGCCAGCAGCCCTAGACTAGCGGGTGGTTTGGATACGCAGTATTTT. The genes are TRBV5-4 and TRBJ2-3; 10 bases fit TRBD2. The V gene end was trimmed by 4 bases and the J gene end by 6 bases; junction bases not matched to a gene: 11. CDR1 and CDR2 from the germline V gene are SGHNT and YYREEE (reference sequence). The CDR3 covers 16 residues.

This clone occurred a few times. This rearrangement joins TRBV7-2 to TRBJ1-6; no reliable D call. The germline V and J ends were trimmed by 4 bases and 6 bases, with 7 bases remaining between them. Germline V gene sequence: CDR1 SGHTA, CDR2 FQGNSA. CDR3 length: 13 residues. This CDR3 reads CASSSQTNSPLHF. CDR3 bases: TGTGCCAGCAGCTCACAGACTAATTCACCCCTCCACTTT.

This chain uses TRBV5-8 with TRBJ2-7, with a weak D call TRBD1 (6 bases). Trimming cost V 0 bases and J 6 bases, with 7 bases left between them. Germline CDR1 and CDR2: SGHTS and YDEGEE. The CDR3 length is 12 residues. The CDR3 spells CASSLGGREQYF. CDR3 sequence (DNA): TGTGCCAGCAGCTTGGGGGGGCGCGAGCAGTACTTC.

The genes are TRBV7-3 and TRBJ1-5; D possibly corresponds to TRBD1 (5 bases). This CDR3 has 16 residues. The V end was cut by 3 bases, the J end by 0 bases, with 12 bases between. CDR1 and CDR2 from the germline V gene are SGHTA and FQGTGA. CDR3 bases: TGTGCCAGCAGCTTCCCAGGGATTATTAGCAATCAGCCCCAGCATTTT. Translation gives CASSFPGIISNQPQHF.